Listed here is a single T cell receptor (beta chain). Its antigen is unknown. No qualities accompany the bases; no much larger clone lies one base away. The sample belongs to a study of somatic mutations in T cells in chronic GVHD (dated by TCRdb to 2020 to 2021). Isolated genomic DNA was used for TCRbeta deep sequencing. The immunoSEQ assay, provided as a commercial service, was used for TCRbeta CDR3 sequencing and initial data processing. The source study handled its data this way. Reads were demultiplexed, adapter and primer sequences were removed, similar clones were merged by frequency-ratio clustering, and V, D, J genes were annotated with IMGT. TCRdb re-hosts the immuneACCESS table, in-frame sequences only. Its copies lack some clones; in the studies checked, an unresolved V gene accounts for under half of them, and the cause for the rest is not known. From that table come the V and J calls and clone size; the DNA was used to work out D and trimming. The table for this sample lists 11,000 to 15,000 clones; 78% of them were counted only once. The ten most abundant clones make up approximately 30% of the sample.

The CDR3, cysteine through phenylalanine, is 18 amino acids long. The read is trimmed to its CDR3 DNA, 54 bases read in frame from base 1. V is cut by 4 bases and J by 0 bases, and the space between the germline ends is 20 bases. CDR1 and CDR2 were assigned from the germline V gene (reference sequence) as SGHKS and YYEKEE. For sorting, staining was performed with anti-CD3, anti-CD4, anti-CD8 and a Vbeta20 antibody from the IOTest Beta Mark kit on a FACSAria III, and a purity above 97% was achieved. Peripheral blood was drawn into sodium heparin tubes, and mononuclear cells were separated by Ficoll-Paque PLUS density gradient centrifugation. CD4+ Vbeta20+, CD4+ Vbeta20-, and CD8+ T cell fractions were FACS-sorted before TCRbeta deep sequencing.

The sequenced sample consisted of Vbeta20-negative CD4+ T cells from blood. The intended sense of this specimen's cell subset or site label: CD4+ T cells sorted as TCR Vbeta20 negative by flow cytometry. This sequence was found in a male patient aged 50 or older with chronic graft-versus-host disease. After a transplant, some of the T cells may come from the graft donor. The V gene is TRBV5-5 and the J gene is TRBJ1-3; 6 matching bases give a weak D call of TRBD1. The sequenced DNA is TGTGCCAGCAGCCGGTATCCAGGGGCGGACACCTCTGGAAACACCATATATTTT. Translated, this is CASSRYPGADTSGNTIYF.